This record covers a single T cell receptor beta chain. These data originate in a study of blood T cell repertoires in COVID-19. Trimming stripped 7 bases from V and 2 bases from J, with 14 bases between. Germline values: CDR1 MDHEN, CDR2 SYDVKM. The CDR3 is made up of 14 amino acids. The assay was immunoSEQ multiplex PCR, and TCRdb's table has in-frame clones only and misses some. The data contain approximately 53,000 clones, 82% of them singletons. The receptor was derived from a woman aged 55-69 years with acute or convalescent COVID-19. Sequencing was done on a sample of peripheral blood. The V gene is TRBV28, the J gene TRBJ1-1, with D unresolved. The CDR3 DNA follows: TGTGCCAGCACCTCTGCGGGCAGCAACACTGAAGCTTTCTTT. It is translated as CASTSAGSNTEAFF.